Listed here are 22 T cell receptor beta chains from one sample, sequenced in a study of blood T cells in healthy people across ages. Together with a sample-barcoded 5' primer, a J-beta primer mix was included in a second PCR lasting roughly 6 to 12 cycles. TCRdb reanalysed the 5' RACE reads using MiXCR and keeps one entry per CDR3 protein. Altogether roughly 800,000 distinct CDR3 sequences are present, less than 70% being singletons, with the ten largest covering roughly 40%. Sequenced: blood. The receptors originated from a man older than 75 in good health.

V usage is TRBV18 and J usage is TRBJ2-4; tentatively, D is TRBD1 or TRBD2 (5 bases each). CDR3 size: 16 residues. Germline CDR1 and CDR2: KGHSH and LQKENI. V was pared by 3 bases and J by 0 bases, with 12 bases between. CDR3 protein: CASSPQGDAAKNIQYF. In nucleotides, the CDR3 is TGTGCCAGCTCACCCCAGGGAGATGCAGCCAAAAACATTCAGTACTTC. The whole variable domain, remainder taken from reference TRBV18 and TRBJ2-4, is NAGVMQNPRHLVRRRGQEARLRCSPMKGHSHVYWYRQLPEEGLKFMVYLQKENIIDESGMPKERFSAEFPKEGPSILRIQQVVRGDSAAYFCASSPQGDAAKNIQYFGAGTRLSVL.

CDR3 DNA sequence: TGTGCCAGCACTACAGGGGGGTCGTACAATGAGCAGTTCTTC. Protein: CASTTGGSYNEQFF. The J gene is TRBJ2-1, the V gene TRBV28; 8 bases fit TRBD1. V trimming: 7 bases; J trimming: 4 bases; junction bases outside the gene matches: 6. CDR3 length equals 14 residues. Germline CDR1 is MDHEN and CDR2 is SYDVKM.

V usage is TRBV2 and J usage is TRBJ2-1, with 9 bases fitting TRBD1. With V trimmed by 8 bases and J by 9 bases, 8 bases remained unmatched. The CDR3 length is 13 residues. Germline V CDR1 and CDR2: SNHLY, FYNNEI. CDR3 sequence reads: CASRDRALSEQFF. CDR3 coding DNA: TGTGCCAGCCGGGACAGGGCCCTCTCTGAGCAGTTCTTC.

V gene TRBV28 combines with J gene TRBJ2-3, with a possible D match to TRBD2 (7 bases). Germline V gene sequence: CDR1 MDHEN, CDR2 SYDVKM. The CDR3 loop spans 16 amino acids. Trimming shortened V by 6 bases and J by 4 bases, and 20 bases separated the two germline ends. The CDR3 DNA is TGTGCCAGCAGGGGAGGGGCAGGGGCGCCGTCAGATACGCAGTATTTT. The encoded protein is CASRGGAGAPSDTQYF.

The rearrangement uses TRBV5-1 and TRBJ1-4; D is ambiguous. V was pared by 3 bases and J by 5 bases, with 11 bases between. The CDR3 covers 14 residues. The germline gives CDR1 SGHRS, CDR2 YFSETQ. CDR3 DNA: TGCGCCAGCAGCTGGCGCGATCCGAATGAAAAACTGTTTTTT. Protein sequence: CASSWRDPNEKLFF. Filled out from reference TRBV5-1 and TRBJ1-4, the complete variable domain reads KAGVTQTPRYLIKTRGQQVTLSCSPISGHRSVSWYQQTPGQGLQFLFEYFSETQRNKGNFPGRFSGRQFSNSRSEMNVSTLELGDSALYLCASSWRDPNEKLFFGSGTQLSVL.

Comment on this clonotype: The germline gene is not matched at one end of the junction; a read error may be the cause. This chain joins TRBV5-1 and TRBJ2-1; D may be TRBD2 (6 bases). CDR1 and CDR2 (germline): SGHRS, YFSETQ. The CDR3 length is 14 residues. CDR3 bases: TGTGCCAGCAGCTTGGGTCCAGCGGGCAATGAGCAGTTCTTC. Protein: CASSLGPAGNEQFF.

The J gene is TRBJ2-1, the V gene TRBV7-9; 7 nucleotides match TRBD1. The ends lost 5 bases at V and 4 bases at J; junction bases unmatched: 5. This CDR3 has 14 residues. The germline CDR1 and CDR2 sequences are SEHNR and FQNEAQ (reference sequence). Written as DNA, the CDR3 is TGTGCCAGCAGCCATCTGGACAGGTACAATGAGCAGTTCTTC. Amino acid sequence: CASSHLDRYNEQFF.

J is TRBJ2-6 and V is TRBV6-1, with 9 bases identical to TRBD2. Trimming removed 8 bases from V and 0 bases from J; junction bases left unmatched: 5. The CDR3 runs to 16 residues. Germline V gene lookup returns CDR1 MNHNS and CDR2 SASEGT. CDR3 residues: CASLSGSLSGANVLTF. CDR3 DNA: TGTGCCAGCCTTAGCGGGAGTCTCTCTGGGGCCAACGTCCTGACTTTC.

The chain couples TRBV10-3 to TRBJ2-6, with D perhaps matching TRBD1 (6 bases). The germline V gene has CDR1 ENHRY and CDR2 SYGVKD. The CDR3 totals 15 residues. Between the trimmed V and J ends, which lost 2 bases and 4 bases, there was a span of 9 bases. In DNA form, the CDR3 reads TGTGCCATCAGTGAGGGGGGCTACGGGGCCAACGTCCTGACTTTC. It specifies CAISEGGYGANVLTF.

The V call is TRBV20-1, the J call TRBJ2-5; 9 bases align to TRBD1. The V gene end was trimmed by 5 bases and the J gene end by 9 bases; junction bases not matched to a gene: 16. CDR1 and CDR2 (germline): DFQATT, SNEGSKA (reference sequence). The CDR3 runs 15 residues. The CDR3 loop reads CSASMDRGSGGAQYF. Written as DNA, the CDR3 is TGCAGTGCTTCCATGGACAGGGGCTCCGGTGGAGCCCAGTACTTC.

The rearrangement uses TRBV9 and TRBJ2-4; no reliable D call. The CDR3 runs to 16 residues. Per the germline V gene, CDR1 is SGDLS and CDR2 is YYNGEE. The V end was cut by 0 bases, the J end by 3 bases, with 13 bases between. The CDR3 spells CASSVDGLGIKNIQYF. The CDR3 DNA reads TGTGCCAGCAGCGTAGACGGGTTAGGGATCAAAAACATTCAGTACTTC.

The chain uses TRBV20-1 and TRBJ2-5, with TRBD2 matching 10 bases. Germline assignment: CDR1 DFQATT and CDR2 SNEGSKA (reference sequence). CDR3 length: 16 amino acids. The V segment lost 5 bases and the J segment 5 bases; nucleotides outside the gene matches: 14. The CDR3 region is CSAEAPGTSVLETQYF. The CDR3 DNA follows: TGCAGTGCTGAAGCCCCCGGGACTAGCGTTTTGGAGACCCAGTACTTC.

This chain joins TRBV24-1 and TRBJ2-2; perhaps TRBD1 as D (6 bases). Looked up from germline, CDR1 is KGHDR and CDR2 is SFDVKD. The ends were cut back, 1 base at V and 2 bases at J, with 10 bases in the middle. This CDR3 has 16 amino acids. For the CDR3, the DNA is TGTGCCACCAGTGATTTAGGGGGACGTAACACCGGGGAGCTGTTTTTT. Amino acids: CATSDLGGRNTGELFF.

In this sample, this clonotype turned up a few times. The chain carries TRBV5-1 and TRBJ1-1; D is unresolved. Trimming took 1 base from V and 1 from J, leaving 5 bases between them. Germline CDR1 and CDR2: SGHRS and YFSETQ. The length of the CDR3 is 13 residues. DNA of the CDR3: TGCGCCAGCAGCTTGCTGGCGAACACTGAAGCTTTCTTT. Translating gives CASSLLANTEAFF.

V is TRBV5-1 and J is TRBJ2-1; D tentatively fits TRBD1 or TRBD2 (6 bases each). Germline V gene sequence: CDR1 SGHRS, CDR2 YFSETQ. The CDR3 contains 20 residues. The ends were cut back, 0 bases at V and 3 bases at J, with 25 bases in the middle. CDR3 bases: TGCGCCAGCAGCTTGGCGTTGAACAGGGAGGTATCAAAACACTACAATGAGCAGTTCTTC. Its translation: CASSLALNREVSKHYNEQFF.

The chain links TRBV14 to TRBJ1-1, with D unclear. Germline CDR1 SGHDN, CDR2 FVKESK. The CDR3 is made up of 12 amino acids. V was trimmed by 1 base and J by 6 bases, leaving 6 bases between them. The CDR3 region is CASSQVAAEAFF. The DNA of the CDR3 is TGTGCCAGCAGCCAAGTCGCCGCTGAAGCTTTCTTT.

The CDR3 loop reads CASSFSASNEQFF. CDR3 coding DNA: TGTGCCAGCAGTTTCTCAGCTTCCAATGAGCAGTTCTTC. This chain joins TRBV12-3 or TRBV12-4 and TRBJ2-1; D ambiguous. V was pared by 3 bases and J by 6 bases, with 9 bases between. The CDR3 totals 13 residues.

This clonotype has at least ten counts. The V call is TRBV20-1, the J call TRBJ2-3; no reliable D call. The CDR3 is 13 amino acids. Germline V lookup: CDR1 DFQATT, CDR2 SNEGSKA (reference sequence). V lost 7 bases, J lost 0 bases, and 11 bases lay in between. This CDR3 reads CSVGATSTDTQYF. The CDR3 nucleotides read TGCAGTGTAGGTGCCACCAGCACAGATACGCAGTATTTT.

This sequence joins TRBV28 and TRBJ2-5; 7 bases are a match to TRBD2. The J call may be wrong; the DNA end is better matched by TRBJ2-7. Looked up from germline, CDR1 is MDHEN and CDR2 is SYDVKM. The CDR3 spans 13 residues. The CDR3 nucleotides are TGTGCCAGCAGTAGCGGGGCTAGCGGCGAGCAGTACTTC. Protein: CASSSGASGEQYF.

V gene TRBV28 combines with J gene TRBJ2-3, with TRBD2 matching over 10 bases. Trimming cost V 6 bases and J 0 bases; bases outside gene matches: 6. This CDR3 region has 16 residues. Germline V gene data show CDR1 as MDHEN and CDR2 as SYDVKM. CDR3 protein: CASSETTSGSTDTQYF. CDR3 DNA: TGTGCCAGCAGCGAAACGACTAGCGGGAGCACAGATACGCAGTATTTT.

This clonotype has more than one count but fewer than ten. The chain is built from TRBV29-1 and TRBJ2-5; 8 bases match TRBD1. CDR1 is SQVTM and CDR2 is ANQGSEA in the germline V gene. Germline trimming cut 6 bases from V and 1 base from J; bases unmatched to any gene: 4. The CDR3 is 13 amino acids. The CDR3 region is CSVPGTGQETQYF. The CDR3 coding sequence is TGCAGCGTCCCCGGGACAGGCCAAGAGACCCAGTACTTC.

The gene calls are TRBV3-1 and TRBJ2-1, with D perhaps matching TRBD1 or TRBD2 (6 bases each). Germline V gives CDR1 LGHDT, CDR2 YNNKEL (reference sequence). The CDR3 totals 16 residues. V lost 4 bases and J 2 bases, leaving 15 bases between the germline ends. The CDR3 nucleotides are TGTGCCAGCAGCCCTGGGGGGCCCCAGGCCTACAATGAGCAGTTCTTC. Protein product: CASSPGGPQAYNEQFF.